This TCR beta chain was recorded in a study of cytomegalovirus exposure and HLA in healthy donors. A remark on this clone: Its matching antigen is unknown.

This CDR3 comprises 14 residues. Trimming removed 6 bases from V and 5 bases from J; junction bases left unmatched: 7. Germline CDR1 and CDR2: MNHNS and SASEGT. Study-wide results and limits: Later findings reportedly placed an Asian-associated ancestry cluster below the approximately 670-donor mean for N-insertions. Specific recognition of CMV antigens was confirmed in vitro for three chains (all CMV-associated).

The primer mix had 60 Vbeta and 13 Jbeta primers. Sequencing was performed with immunoSEQ multiplex PCR; in TCRdb, only in-frame clones are kept and a portion is missing. The sample lists about 120,000 clones, 77% seen once, with around 3.5% in the top ten. The chain employs TRBV6-1 and TRBJ1-1; 9 bases are a match to TRBD1. The sequenced material came from PBMCs. The sequence derives from a human donor in good health. For the CDR3, the DNA is TGTGCCAGCAGCCGCGACAGGGGGAGGACTGAAGCTTTCTTT. Translating it yields CASSRDRGRTEAFF.